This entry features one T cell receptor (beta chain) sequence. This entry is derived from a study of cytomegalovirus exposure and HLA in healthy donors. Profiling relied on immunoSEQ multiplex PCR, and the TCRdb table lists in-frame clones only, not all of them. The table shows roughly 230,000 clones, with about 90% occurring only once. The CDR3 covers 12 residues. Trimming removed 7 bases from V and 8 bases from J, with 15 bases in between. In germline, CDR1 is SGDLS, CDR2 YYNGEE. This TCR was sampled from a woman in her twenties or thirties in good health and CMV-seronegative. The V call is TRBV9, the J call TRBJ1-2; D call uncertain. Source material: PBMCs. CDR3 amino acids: CASALGEEGYTF. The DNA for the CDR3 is TGTGCCAGCGCTCTTGGGGAGGAGGGCTACACCTTC. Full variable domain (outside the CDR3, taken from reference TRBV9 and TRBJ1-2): DSGVTQTPKHLITATGQRVTLRCSPRSGDLSVYWYQQSLDQGLQFLIQYYNGEERAKGNILERFSAQQFPDLHSELNLSSLELGDSALYFCASALGEEGYTFGSGTRLTVV.